This T cell receptor (beta chain) was recovered during a study of CXCR3-negative and CXCR3-positive naive CD8 T cells. CD45RO-CCR7+CD27+CD95- was the phenotype of naive CD8+ T cells. Points from the study as a whole: TRB CDR3s of CXCR3-positive naive cells were more hydrophobic than those of CXCR3-negative naive cells. Memory cells diverged, while naive CXCR3-positive and CXCR3-negative cells had similar TRBV-TRBJ usage.

It was by 5' RACE with UMI labels that the TRB cDNA libraries were prepared. Each CDR3 protein gets one entry in TCRdb, which reprocessed the 5' RACE reads and gives no DNA. The data show about 85,000 distinct CDR3 sequences, and the top ten clones hold 0.75% to 0.95%. The V gene's germline CDR1 is MNHEY and CDR2 SMNVEV (reference sequence). The CDR3 contains 15 residues. Details on this clonotype: Its target is not known.

Material for sequencing was naive CXCR3+ CD8+ T cells from blood. Subset specified: CD45RO-CCR7+CD27+CD95- naive CD8+ T cells expressing CXCR3 (TNR3+). V and J are TRBV27 and TRBJ2-3; with no DNA, the TCRdb D assignment of TRBD2 cannot be verified. The sequence derives from a human donor in good health. Some clones in this sample may be carry-over from other donors' samples. This chain's CDR3 is CASSYMAGRSDTQYF.